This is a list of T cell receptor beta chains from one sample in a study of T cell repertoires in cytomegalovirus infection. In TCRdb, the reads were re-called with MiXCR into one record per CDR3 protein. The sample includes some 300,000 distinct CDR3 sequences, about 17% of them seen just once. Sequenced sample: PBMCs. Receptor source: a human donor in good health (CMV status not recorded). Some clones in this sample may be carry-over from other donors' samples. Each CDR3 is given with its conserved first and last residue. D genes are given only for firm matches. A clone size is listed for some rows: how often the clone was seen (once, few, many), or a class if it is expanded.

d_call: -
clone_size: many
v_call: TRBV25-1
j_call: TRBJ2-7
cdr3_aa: CASSEYGKGLGYEQYF
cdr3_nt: TGTGCCAGCAGTGAATATGGAAAGGGATTGGGCTACGAGCAGTACTTC

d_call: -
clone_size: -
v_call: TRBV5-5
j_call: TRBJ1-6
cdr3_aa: CASSLGVSSNSPLHF
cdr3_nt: TGTGCCAGCAGCTTGGGCGTGTCGAGTAATTCACCCCTCCACTTT

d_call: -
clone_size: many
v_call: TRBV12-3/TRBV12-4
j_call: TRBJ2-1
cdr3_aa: CASSGPYRTYNEQFF
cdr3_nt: TGTGCCAGCAGTGGCCCCTACCGAACCTACAATGAGCAGTTCTTC

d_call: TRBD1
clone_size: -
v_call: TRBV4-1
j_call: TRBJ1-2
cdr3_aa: CASSLTGGVSNYGYTF
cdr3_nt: TGCGCCAGCAGCCTAACAGGGGGCGTTTCTAACTATGGCTACACCTTC

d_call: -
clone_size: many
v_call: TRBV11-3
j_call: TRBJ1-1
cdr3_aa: CASSSTVSGVAFF
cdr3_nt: TGTGCCAGCAGCTCTACCGTTTCTGGGGTAGCTTTCTTT

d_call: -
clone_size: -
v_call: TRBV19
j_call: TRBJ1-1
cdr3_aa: CASSIDQGTEAFF
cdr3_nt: TGTGCCAGTAGTATTGACCAGGGGACTGAAGCTTTCTTT

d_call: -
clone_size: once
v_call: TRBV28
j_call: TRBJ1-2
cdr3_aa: CASSNTLYGYTF
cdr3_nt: TGTGCCAGCAGTAACACCCTCTATGGCTACACCTTC

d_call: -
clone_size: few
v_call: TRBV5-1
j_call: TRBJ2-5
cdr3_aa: CASSLVGPPSGSTNF
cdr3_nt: TGCGCCAGCAGCTTGGTCGGCCCCCCAAGTGGTTCAACGAACTTC

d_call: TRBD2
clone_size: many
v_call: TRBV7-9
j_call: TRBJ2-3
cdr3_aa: CASSLNAWSSGEIKPTDTQYF
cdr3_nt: TGTGCCAGCAGCTTAAATGCCTGGTCTAGCGGGGAGATAAAGCCCACAGATACGCAGTATTTT

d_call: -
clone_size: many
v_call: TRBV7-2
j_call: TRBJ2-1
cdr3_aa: CASSLAMPDEQFF
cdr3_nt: TGTGCCAGCAGCTTAGCCATGCCCGATGAGCAGTTCTTC

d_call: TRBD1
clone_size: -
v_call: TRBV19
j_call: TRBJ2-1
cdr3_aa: CASSPGTVVGDEQFF
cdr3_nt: TGTGCCAGTAGCCCCGGGACAGTGGTTGGCGATGAGCAGTTCTTC

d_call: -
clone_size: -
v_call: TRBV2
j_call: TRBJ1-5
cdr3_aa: CASSEGSSQHF
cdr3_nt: TGTGCCAGCAGTGAGGGGTCTTCCCAGCATTTT

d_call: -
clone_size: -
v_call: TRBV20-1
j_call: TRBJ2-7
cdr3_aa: CSARAAGDEYYEQYF
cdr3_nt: TGCAGTGCTAGAGCGGCAGGGGACGAATACTACGAGCAGTACTTC

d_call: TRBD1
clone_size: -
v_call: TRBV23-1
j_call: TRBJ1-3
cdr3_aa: CARVQGAGNTIYF
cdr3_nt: TGCGCCAGGGTACAGGGGGCTGGAAACACCATATATTTT

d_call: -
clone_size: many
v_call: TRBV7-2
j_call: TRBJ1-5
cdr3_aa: CASSLGQLYQPQHF
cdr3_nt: TGTGCCAGCAGCTTGGGGCAGTTGTATCAGCCCCAGCATTTT

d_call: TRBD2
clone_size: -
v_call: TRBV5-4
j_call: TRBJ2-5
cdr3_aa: CASSLAPSGGQETQYF
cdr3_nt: TGTGCCAGCAGCTTGGCCCCTAGCGGGGGCCAAGAGACCCAGTACTTC

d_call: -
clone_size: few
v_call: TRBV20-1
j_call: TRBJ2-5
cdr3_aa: CSARVIPGETQYF
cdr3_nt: TGCAGTGCTAGGGTAATTCCTGGGGAGACCCAGTACTTC

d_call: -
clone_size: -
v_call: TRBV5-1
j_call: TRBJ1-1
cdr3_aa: CASTPGFGNTEAFF
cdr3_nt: TGCGCCAGCACACCAGGGTTTGGGAACACTGAAGCTTTCTTT

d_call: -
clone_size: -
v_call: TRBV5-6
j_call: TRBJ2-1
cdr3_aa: CASTAQGTYNEQFF
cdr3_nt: TGTGCCAGCACCGCTCAGGGCACCTACAATGAGCAGTTCTTC

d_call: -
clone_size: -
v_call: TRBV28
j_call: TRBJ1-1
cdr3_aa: CASLSYGAPNTEAFF
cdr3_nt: TGTGCCAGCCTCTCCTATGGAGCGCCGAACACTGAAGCTTTCTTT